In its sample, the clone carrying this T cell receptor beta chain was seen a few times. Its antigen remains unidentified. The data originate from a study of identical twins. Study conclusions and caveats: The same donors were not followed; conclusions instead depended on cross-sectional statistical analysis.

TCRdb fed the 5' RACE reads into MiXCR, producing one record per CDR3 protein. The sample shows fewer than 250,000 distinct CDR3 sequences, around a tenth of them seen only once. V shed 7 bases, J shed 5 bases, and the junction held 6 bases outside the gene matches. The CDR3 covers 13 residues. Per germline, CDR1 WSHSY and CDR2 SAAADI. The sequenced sample consisted of memory (CD45RO+) T cells sorted from blood. The clonotype originates from a woman between 18 and 29 years old in good health. The chain employs TRBV10-2 and TRBJ2-7; 9 bases line up with TRBD2. CDR3 region: CASKASGNHEQYF. CDR3 DNA sequence: TGCGCCAGCAAGGCTAGCGGGAACCACGAGCAGTACTTC.